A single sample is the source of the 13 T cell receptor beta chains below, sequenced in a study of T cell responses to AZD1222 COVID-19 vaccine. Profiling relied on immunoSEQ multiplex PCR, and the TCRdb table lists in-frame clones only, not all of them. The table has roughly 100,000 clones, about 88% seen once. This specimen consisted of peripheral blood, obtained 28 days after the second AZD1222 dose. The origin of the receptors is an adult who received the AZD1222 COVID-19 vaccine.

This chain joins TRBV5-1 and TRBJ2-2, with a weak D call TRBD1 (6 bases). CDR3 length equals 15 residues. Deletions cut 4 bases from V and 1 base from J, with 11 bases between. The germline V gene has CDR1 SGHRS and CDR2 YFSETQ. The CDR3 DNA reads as TGCGCCAGCAGCACCGGACAGAGGAACACCGGGGAGCTGTTTTTT. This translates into CASSTGQRNTGELFF.

This CDR3 is CASSENRPLAGDRNEQFF. The CDR3 region has the DNA TGTGCCAGCAGTGAAAACCGACCGCTAGCGGGAGACAGGAATGAGCAGTTCTTC. The J gene is TRBJ2-1, the V gene TRBV6-1; TRBD2 agrees at 10 bases. This CDR3 is built from 18 residues. The ends lost 2 bases at V and 7 bases at J; junction bases unmatched: 14. CDR1 and CDR2 (germline): MNHNS, SASEGT.

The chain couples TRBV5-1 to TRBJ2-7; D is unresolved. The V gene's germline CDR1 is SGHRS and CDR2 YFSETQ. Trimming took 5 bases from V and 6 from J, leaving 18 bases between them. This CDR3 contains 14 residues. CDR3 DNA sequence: TGCGCCAGCAGGAAACGGACCTCTACGGGCGAGCAGTACTTC. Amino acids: CASRKRTSTGEQYF.

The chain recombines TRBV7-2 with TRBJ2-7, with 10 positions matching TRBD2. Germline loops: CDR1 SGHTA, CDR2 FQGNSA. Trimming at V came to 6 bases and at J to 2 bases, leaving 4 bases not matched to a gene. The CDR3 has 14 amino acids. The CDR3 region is CASRKREGAYEQYF. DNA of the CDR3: TGTGCCAGCAGGAAGCGGGAGGGAGCCTACGAGCAGTACTTC.

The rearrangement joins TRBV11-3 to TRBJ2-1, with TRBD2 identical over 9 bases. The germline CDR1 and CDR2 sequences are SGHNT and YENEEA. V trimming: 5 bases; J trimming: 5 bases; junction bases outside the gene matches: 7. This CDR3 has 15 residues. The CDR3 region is CASSPGLATHNEQFF. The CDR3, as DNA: TGTGCCAGCAGCCCGGGACTAGCTACACACAATGAGCAGTTCTTC.

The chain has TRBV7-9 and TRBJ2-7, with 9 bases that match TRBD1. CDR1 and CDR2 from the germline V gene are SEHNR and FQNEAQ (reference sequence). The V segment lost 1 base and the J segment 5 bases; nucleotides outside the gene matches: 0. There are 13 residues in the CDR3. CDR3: CASSLGTGDEQYF. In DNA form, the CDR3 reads TGTGCCAGCAGCTTAGGGACAGGGGACGAGCAGTACTTC. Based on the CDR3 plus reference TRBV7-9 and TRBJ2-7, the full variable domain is DTGVSQNPRHKITKRGQNVTFRCDPISEHNRLYWYRQTLGQGPEFLTYFQNEAQLEKSRLLSDRFSAERPKGSFSTLEIQRTEQGDSAMYLCASSLGTGDEQYFGPGTRLTVT.

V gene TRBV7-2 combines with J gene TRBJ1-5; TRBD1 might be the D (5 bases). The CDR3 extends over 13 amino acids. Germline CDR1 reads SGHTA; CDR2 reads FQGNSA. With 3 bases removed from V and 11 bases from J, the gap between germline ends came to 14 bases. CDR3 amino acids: CASSFRANGAQHF. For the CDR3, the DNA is TGTGCCAGCAGCTTCAGGGCAAACGGGGCCCAGCATTTT.

The CDR3 is CASKFGSGSGNTIYF. The CDR3 coding sequence is TGTGCCAGTAAATTTGGCTCAGGCTCTGGAAACACCATATATTTT. V and J are TRBV19 and TRBJ1-3, with unresolved D. Germline assignment: CDR1 LNHDA and CDR2 SQIVND (reference sequence). V lost 7 bases and J lost 0, with 13 bases in between. The CDR3 runs 15 residues.

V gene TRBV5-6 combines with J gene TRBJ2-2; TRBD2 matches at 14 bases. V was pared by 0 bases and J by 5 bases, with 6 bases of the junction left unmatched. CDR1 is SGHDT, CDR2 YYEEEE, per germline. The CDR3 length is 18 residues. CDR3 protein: CASSLDRGLAGGTGELFF. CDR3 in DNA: TGTGCCAGCAGCTTGGACAGAGGACTAGCGGGAGGTACCGGGGAGCTGTTTTTT.

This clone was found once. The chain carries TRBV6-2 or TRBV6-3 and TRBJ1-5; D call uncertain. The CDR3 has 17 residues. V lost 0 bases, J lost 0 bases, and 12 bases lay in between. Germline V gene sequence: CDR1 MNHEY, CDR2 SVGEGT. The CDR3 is CASSYSSRTYSNQPQHF. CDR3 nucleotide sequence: TGTGCCAGCAGTTACTCGAGCAGGACCTATAGCAATCAGCCCCAGCATTTT.

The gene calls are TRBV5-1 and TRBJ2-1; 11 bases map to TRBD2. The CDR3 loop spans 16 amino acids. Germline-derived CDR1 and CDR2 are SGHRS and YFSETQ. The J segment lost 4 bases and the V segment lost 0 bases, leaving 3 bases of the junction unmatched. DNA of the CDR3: TGCGCCAGCAGCTTGGAGGGGACTAGCGGTTACAATGAGCAGTTCTTC. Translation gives CASSLEGTSGYNEQFF.

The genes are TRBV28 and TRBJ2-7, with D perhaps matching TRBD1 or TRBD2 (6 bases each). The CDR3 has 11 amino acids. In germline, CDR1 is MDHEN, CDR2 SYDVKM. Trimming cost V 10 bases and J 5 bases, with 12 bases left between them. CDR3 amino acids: CATRRGDEQYF. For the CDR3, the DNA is TGTGCCACCAGAAGGGGGGACGAGCAGTACTTC.

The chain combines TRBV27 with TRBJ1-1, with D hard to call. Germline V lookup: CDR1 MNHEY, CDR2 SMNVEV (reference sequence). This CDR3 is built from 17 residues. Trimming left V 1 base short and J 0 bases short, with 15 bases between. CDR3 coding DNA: TGTGCCAGCAGTTTATGGGCCGTCCCTTCCATGAACACTGAAGCTTTCTTT. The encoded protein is CASSLWAVPSMNTEAFF.